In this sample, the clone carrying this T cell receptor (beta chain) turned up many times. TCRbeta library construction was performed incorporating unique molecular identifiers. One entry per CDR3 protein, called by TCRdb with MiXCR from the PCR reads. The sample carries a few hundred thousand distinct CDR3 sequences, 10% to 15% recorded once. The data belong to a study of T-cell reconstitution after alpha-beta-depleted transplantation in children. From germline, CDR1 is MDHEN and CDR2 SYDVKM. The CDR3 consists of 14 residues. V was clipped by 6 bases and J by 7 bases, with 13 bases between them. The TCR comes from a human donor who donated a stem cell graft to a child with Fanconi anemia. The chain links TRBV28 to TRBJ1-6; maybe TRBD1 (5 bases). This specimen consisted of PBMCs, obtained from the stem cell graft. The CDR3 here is CASRAPGYNSPLHF. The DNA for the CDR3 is TGTGCCAGCAGGGCCCCAGGGTACAATTCACCCCTCCACTTT. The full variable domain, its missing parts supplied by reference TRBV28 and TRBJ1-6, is DVKVTQSSRYLVKRTGEKVFLECVQDMDHENMFWYRQDPGLGLRLIYFSYDVKMKEKGDIPEGYSVSREKKERFSLILESASTNQTSMYLCASRAPGYNSPLHFGNGTRLTVT.